The 23 T cell receptor beta chains reported below all come from one sample, sequenced in a study of radiotherapy plus CTLA-4 blockade in lung cancer. Method: immunoSEQ multiplex PCR; TCRdb's copy keeps in-frame clones and lacks some. This sample yields roughly 40,000 clones, of which roughly 73% are seen a single time; more than 20% belongs to the top ten. The sequencing here drew on peripheral blood, taken from a patient treated with radiotherapy plus ipilimumab. These TCRs come from a human donor with non-small cell lung cancer that progressed on radiotherapy plus ipilimumab.

The chain links TRBV21-1 to TRBJ1-1; the table's TRBD1 call for D was not verified on the DNA. TRBV21-1 has pseudogene status. CDR3 length: 15 residues. The CDR3 sequence: CASSNGQGALTEAFF. The CDR3 nucleotides are TGTGCCAGCAGCAATGGACAGGGGGCCCTGACTGAAGCTTTCTTT.

This sequence joins TRBV6-7 and TRBJ2-7; maybe TRBD1 (5 bases). TRBV6-7 is flagged as an ORF with uncertain function. The CDR3 is 15 amino acids. V was clipped by 2 bases and J by 1 base, with 12 bases between them. CDR3 DNA: TGTGCCAGCAGTTACAGGTACAGGACATCCTACGAGCAGTACTTC. This translates into CASSYRYRTSYEQYF.

V and J are TRBV18 and TRBJ2-6; 7 bases agree with TRBD1. In germline, CDR1 is KGHSH, CDR2 LQKENI. The CDR3 runs 16 residues. The J segment lost 3 bases and the V segment lost 6 bases, leaving 8 bases of the junction unmatched. CDR3 loop: CASSPDRVRGANVLTF. In DNA form, the CDR3 reads TGTGCCAGCTCGCCCGACAGGGTACGTGGGGCCAACGTCCTGACTTTC.

The table lists this clone with a count of one. The chain couples TRBV7-2 to TRBJ2-7; maybe TRBD1 (6 bases). CDR3 length equals 13 residues. V lost 5 bases, J lost 4 bases, and 12 bases lay in between. Germline V lookup: CDR1 SGHTA, CDR2 FQGNSA. The CDR3 spells CASSVRDTYEQYF. The CDR3, as DNA: TGTGCCAGCAGCGTCCGGGACACATACGAGCAGTACTTC.

The rearrangement joins TRBV19 to TRBJ2-5; 14 bases are shared with TRBD2. Looked up from germline, CDR1 is LNHDA and CDR2 is SQIVND (reference sequence). The CDR3 spans 16 residues. Trimming took 5 bases from V and 3 from J; bases not matched to a gene: 5. CDR3 residues: CASSSRTSGGKETQYF. The CDR3 region has the DNA TGTGCCAGTAGTTCCCGGACTAGCGGGGGGAAAGAGACCCAGTACTTC.

This clone has more than one count but fewer than ten. The V and J genes are TRBV7-6 and TRBJ2-5, with 10 nucleotides matching TRBD1. V lost 5 bases, J lost 5 bases, and 5 bases stayed unmatched. Germline lookup yields CDR1 SGHVS and CDR2 FNYEAQ. CDR3 length: 14 residues. The CDR3 loop is CASSKTGGRETQYF. The CDR3, as DNA: TGTGCCAGCAGCAAGACAGGGGGCAGGGAGACCCAGTACTTC.

This clone was detected only once. The chain has TRBV2 and TRBJ1-2, with TRBD1 as a possible D gene (6 bases). Germline CDR1 is SNHLY and CDR2 is FYNNEI. The CDR3 has 15 residues. V gave up 4 bases and J gave up 1 base, with 13 bases separating them. CDR3 loop: CASSAMDSLNYGYTF. CDR3 coding DNA: TGTGCCAGCAGTGCTATGGACAGTCTTAACTATGGCTACACCTTC.

The gene calls are TRBV14 and TRBJ1-3; D unresolved. CDR1 SGHDN and CDR2 FVKESK come from the germline V gene. The CDR3 loop spans 16 amino acids. Trimming removed 4 bases from V and 2 bases from J, with 15 bases in between. The CDR3 protein is CASSLLGSTAGNTIYF. CDR3 sequence (DNA): TGTGCCAGCAGCCTCCTAGGGAGCACAGCTGGAAACACCATATATTTT.

The count of this clone is one. This chain connects TRBV7-9 to TRBJ1-1; D unclear. The germline V gene has CDR1 SEHNR and CDR2 FQNEAQ (reference sequence). The CDR3 is made up of 14 amino acids. The germline V and J ends were trimmed by 1 base and 5 bases, with 11 bases remaining between them. CDR3 sequence (DNA): TGTGCCAGCAGCTTAGACGGGGTGCGGACTGAAGCTTTCTTT. Translated, it gives CASSLDGVRTEAFF. Complete variable domain (other parts from reference TRBV7-9 and TRBJ1-1): DTGVSQNPRHKITKRGQNVTFRCDPISEHNRLYWYRQTLGQGPEFLTYFQNEAQLEKSRLLSDRFSAERPKGSFSTLEIQRTEQGDSAMYLCASSLDGVRTEAFFGQGTRLTVV.

The chain employs TRBV7-2 and TRBJ1-6, with a tentative D call TRBD1 (5 bases). CDR1 SGHTA and CDR2 FQGNSA come from the germline V gene. The CDR3 sequence is 17 residues long. Trimming took 1 base from V and 9 from J, leaving 19 bases between them. The DNA of the CDR3 is TGTGCCAGCAGCTTAGAAGTTTTGGTCAGGGAGGCTTCACCCCTCCACTTT. This sequence encodes CASSLEVLVREASPLHF.

The rearrangement links TRBV19 to TRBJ2-4, with a tentative D call TRBD2 (6 bases). This CDR3 spans 15 amino acids. Germline loops: CDR1 LNHDA, CDR2 SQIVND (reference sequence). Deletions cut 2 bases from V and 6 bases from J, with 14 bases between. CDR3: CASSIPASDGNIQYF. CDR3 DNA: TGTGCCAGTAGTATACCCGCTAGCGATGGAAACATTCAGTACTTC. Full variable domain (remainder filled in from reference TRBV19 and TRBJ2-4): DGGITQSPKYLFRKEGQNVTLSCEQNLNHDAMYWYRQDPGQGLRLIYYSQIVNDFQKGDIAEGYSVSREKKESFPLTVTSAQKNPTAFYLCASSIPASDGNIQYFGAGTRLSVL.

This clone is medium-sized in the sample. The chain is built from TRBV7-2 and TRBJ1-6; D may be TRBD1 (6 bases). This CDR3 spans 15 amino acids. Trimming cost V 1 base and J 5 bases, with 9 bases left between them. In germline, CDR1 is SGHTA, CDR2 FQGNSA. CDR3 nucleotides: TGTGCCAGCAGCTTAGATCGGACAGATAATTCACCCCTCCACTTT. The encoded protein is CASSLDRTDNSPLHF.

The CDR3 sequence: CASSGGTGGTNEQYF. CDR3 bases: TGTGCCAGCAGTGGCGGGACAGGGGGAACGAACGAGCAGTACTTC. V is TRBV2 and J is TRBJ2-7; 11 nucleotides agree with TRBD1. This CDR3 is 15 amino acids long. Germline-derived CDR1 and CDR2 are SNHLY and FYNNEI. V shed 4 bases and J 5 bases; nucleotides not matched to a gene: 7.

The V gene is TRBV6-1, the J gene TRBJ2-7; a weak D match, TRBD2 (6 bases). The ends were cut back, 2 bases at V and 2 bases at J, with 13 bases in the middle. This CDR3 contains 15 residues. CDR1 is MNHNS, CDR2 SASEGT, per germline. As DNA, the CDR3 is TGTGCCAGCAGTGAATTGGGCGGGGCGGCCTACGAGCAGTACTTC. This codes for CASSELGGAAYEQYF.

The chain recombines TRBV29-1 with TRBJ1-1; 7 bases match TRBD1. Germline V lookup: CDR1 SQVTM, CDR2 ANQGSEA. V shed 6 bases, J shed 5 bases, and the junction held 9 bases outside the gene matches. CDR3 length equals 13 residues. In DNA, the CDR3 is TGCAGCGTCGCCAACAGGGGTTTAACTGAAGCTTTCTTT. Amino acid sequence: CSVANRGLTEAFF.

V is TRBV5-5 and J is TRBJ2-1; D remains unclear. Germline V gives CDR1 SGHKS, CDR2 YYEKEE (reference sequence). V was cut by 0 bases and J by 0 bases, with 10 bases left in between. The CDR3 loop spans 16 amino acids. This CDR3 is CASSLDGVSSYNEQFF. CDR3 bases: TGTGCCAGCAGCTTGGACGGAGTGAGCTCCTACAATGAGCAGTTCTTC.

V is TRBV18 and J is TRBJ2-5, with D possibly TRBD1 on 5 matching bases. The CDR3 has 14 amino acids. V dropped 0 bases and J dropped 3 bases, with 8 bases sitting between them. Germline CDR1 reads KGHSH; CDR2 reads LQKENI. CDR3 sequence: CASSPPAGKETQYF. The CDR3 bases are TGTGCCAGCTCACCACCGGCAGGGAAAGAGACCCAGTACTTC. Together with reference TRBV18 and TRBJ2-5, the CDR3 gives the full variable domain: NAGVMQNPRHLVRRRGQEARLRCSPMKGHSHVYWYRQLPEEGLKFMVYLQKENIIDESGMPKERFSAEFPKEGPSILRIQQVVRGDSAAYFCASSPPAGKETQYFGPGTRLLVL.

The J gene is TRBJ2-7, the V gene TRBV14; 9 bases map to TRBD1. The CDR3 sequence is 14 residues long. CDR1 is SGHDN and CDR2 is FVKESK in the germline V gene. The V gene end was trimmed by 7 bases and the J gene end by 7 bases; junction bases not matched to a gene: 11. Here the CDR3 reads CASKYGTGTNEQYF. CDR3 DNA: TGTGCCAGCAAGTACGGGACAGGGACAAATGAGCAGTACTTC.

V gene TRBV6-1 combines with J gene TRBJ2-6; unclear D gene. V was shortened by 6 bases and J by 0 bases, with 9 bases between the two germline ends. The CDR3 length is 15 residues. Looked up from germline, CDR1 is MNHNS and CDR2 is SASEGT. The CDR3 reads CASSSMISGANVLTF. CDR3 bases: TGTGCCAGCAGCTCTATGATCTCTGGGGCCAACGTCCTGACTTTC.

The V and J genes are TRBV6-4 and TRBJ2-3; 10 positions agree with TRBD2. Looked up from germline, CDR1 is MRHNA and CDR2 is SNTAGT. This CDR3 comprises 19 residues. Trimming at V came to 5 bases and at J to 4 bases, leaving 18 bases not matched to a gene. This chain's CDR3 is CASSPQGASGGARADTQYF. CDR3 bases: TGTGCCAGCAGTCCCCAGGGGGCTAGCGGGGGAGCCCGAGCAGATACGCAGTATTTT.

This chain connects TRBV19 to TRBJ2-1; tentatively, D is TRBD1 (6 bases). V was clipped by 3 bases and J by 5 bases, with 14 bases between them. Germline CDR1 is LNHDA and CDR2 is SQIVND (reference sequence). This CDR3 is 15 amino acids long. For the CDR3, the DNA is TGTGCCAGTAGTATTTGGGACACGACTAACAATGAGCAGTTCTTC. Encoded protein: CASSIWDTTNNEQFF.

V usage is TRBV9 and J usage is TRBJ1-6, with 8 bases identical to TRBD1. CDR1 is SGDLS, CDR2 YYNGEE, per germline. CDR3 length equals 14 residues. Trimming took 3 bases from V and 7 from J; bases not matched to a gene: 3. CDR3 loop: CASSGQGRNSPLHF. The DNA of the CDR3 is TGTGCCAGCAGCGGACAGGGGCGAAATTCACCCCTCCACTTT.

The chain carries TRBV9 and TRBJ2-3; 14 nucleotides line up with TRBD2. The CDR3 has 15 amino acids. V dropped 3 bases and J dropped 6; count of bases not matched to a gene: 3. Per germline, CDR1 SGDLS and CDR2 YYNGEE. CDR3 coding DNA: TGTGCCAGCAGCGGACTAGCGGGGGGGCGCGATACGCAGTATTTT. Its translation is CASSGLAGGRDTQYF.